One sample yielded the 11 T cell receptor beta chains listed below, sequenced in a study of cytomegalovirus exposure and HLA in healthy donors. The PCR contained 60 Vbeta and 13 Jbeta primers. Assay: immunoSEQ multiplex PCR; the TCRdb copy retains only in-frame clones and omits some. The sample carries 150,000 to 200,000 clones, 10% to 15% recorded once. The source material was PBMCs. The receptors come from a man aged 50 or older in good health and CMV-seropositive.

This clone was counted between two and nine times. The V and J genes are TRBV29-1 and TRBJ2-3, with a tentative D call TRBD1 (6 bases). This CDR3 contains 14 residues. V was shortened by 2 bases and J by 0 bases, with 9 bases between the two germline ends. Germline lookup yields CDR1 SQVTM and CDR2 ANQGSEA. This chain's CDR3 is CSVESGDSTDTQYF. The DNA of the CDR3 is TGCAGCGTTGAATCAGGGGATAGCACAGATACGCAGTATTTT.

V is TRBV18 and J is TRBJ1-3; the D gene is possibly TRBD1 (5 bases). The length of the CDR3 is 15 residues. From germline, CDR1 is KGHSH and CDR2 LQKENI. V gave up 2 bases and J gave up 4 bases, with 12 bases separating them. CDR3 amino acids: CASSPDQGYGNTIYF. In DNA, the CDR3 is TGTGCCAGCTCACCAGATCAGGGTTACGGAAACACCATATATTTT.

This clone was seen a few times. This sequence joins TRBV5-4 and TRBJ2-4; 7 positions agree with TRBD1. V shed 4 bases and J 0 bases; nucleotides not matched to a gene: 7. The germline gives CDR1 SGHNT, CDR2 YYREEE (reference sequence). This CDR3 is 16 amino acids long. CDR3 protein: CASSDGQELAKNIQYF. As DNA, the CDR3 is TGTGCCAGCAGCGATGGACAGGAGCTAGCCAAAAACATTCAGTACTTC.

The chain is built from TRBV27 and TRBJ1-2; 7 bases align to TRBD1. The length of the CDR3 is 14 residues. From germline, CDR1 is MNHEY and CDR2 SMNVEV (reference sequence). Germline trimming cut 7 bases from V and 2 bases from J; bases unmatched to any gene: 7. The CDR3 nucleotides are TGTGCCAGCAAGTACCGGACAGGAAACTATGGCTACACCTTC. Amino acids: CASKYRTGNYGYTF.

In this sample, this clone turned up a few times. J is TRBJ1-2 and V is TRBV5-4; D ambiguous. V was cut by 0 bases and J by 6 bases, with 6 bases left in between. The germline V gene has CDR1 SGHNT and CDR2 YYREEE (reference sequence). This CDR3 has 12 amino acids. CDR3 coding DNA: TGTGCCAGCAGCTTGGCGGGAAATGGCTACACCTTC. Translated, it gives CASSLAGNGYTF.

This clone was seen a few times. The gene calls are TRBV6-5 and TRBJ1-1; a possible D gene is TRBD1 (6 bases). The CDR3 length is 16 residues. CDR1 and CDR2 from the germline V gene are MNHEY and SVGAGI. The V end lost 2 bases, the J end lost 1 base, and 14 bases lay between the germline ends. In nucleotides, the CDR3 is TGTGCCAGCAGTTACCTGGTAATCAGGGGGAACACTGAAGCTTTCTTT. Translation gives CASSYLVIRGNTEAFF.

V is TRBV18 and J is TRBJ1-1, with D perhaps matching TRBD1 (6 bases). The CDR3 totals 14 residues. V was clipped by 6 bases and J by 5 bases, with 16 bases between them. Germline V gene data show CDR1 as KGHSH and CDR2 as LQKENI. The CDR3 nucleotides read TGTGCCAGCTCGCTTCCAGGGGTGAGGACTGAAGCTTTCTTT. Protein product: CASSLPGVRTEAFF.

CDR3 in amino acids: CASSKGQIIAGANVLTF. The CDR3 DNA is TGTGCCAGCAGCAAGGGACAGATAATAGCTGGGGCCAACGTCCTGACTTTC. J is TRBJ2-6 and V is TRBV5-8; 7 nucleotides line up with TRBD1. This CDR3 has 17 residues. CDR1 is SGHTS, CDR2 YDEGEE, per germline. Trimming cost V 4 bases and J 2 bases; bases outside gene matches: 9.

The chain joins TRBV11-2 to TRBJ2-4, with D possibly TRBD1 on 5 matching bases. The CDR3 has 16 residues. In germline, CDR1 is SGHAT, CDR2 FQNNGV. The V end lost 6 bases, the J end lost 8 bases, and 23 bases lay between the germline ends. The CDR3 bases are TGTGCCAGCAGTTCCCCACTAAATTGGGGCTTGGACATTCAGTACTTC. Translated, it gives CASSSPLNWGLDIQYF.

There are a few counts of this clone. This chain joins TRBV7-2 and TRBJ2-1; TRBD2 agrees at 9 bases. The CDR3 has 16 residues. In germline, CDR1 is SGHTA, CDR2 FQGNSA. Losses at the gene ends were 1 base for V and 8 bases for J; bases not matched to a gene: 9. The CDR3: CASSLGPGTSSYEQFF. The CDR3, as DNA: TGTGCCAGCAGCTTAGGTCCTGGGACTAGCAGCTATGAGCAGTTCTTC.

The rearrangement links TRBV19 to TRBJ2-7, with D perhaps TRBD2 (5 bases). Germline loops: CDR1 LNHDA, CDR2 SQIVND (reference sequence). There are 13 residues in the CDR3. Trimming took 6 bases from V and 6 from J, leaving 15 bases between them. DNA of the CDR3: TGTGCCAGTAGCTCGAGGGCGAACTCCGAGCAGTACGTC. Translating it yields CASSSRANSEQYV.